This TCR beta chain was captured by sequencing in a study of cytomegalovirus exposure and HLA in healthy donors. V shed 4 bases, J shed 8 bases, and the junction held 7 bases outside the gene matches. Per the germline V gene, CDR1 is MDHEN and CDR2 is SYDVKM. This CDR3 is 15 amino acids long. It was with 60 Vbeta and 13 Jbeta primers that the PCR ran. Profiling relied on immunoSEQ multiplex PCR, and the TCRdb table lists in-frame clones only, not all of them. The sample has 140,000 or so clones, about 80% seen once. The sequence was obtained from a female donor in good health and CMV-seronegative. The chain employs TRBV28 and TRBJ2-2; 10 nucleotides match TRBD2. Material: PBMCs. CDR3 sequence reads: CASSSRTSGLGELFF. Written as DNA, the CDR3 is TGTGCCAGCAGTTCTCGGACTAGCGGTCTAGGGGAGCTGTTTTTT.